What follows describes a single TCR beta chain. Its antigen is currently unknown. This entry is derived from a study of monozygotic twins with inflammatory bowel disease. Broader study findings: In these data, no single strong IBD-associated signal or clonotype received support. Lower TCRbeta diversity (inverse Simpson) was seen in IBD patients than in healthy co-twins.

The team made cDNA by running eight separate reactions for each sample. TCRdb reprocessed the 5' RACE reads and keeps a single row for each CDR3 protein, giving no DNA. Across 400,000 to 500,000 distinct CDR3 sequences, the top ten clones capture about 2.3% of the sample. The CDR3 loop spans 15 amino acids. Germline CDR1 and CDR2: SGHRS and YFSETQ. The chain employs TRBV5-1 and TRBJ2-1; TCRdb designates TRBD2, a call that cannot be tested without DNA. Sequencing used blood. This clonotype originated in a human donor with ulcerative colitis or Crohn's disease, or a healthy co-twin of an affected twin (not recorded which). CDR3 sequence reads: CASSPTSGTYNEQFF.